The TCR beta chain under discussion was sequenced for a study of shared clonotypes between healthy human individuals. Study background: Contributing individuals were a couple of females and three males aged 18 to 49. Study-level findings and limits: A few donors shared approximately 5% of their naive CD4 clonotypes. Memory subsets had estimated richness that was generally smaller than that of naive subsets.

CDR3 length: 14 amino acids. Trimming removed 6 bases at V and 6 bases at J, with 18 bases between. Per the germline V gene, CDR1 is SEHNR and CDR2 is FQNEAQ (reference sequence). CD45RO-negative CD8 cells positively selected for CCR7 made up the naive population, which excluded terminally differentiated effector memory CD45RA+ cells. Details on this clone: What it recognizes is unknown.

Each subset's genomic DNA was shared equally among a number of immunoSEQ plates. Clones were sequenced by immunoSEQ multiplex PCR, and TCRdb holds only the in-frame ones, with some missing. Of millions of clones listed, about 93% are singletons. The rearrangement uses TRBV7-9 and TRBJ2-7, with D perhaps TRBD1 (6 bases). Material: naive CD8+ T cells from PBMCs. The source is a man between 18 and 35 years old in good health. Some clones in this sample may be carry-over from other donors' samples. CDR3 residues: CASSLTITGFEQYF. CDR3 coding DNA: TGTGCCAGCAGTTTAACCATAACAGGGTTCGAGCAGTACTTC.